This paragraph reports one T cell receptor (beta chain). Its antigen remains unidentified. This specimen belongs to a study of cytomegalovirus exposure and HLA in healthy donors. Germline CDR1 SGHNT, CDR2 YYREEE (reference sequence). V gave up 6 bases and J gave up 4 bases, with 17 bases separating them. The CDR3 consists of 14 residues. Notes on the study in general: Reports indicated that the classifier achieved high specificity and sensitivity in diagnosing cytomegalovirus status. With later analysis, a missense DCLRE1C variant became linked to TCR beta V- and J-gene trimming.

Primers: 60 Vbeta forward and 13 Jbeta reverse. In the study's own analysis: Later analysis identified 65 million to 80 million unique TCR beta chains, roughly 11 million shared. TCRdb's table, derived via immunoSEQ multiplex PCR, lists solely in-frame clones and lacks some. The V and J calls and the clone size are those of that table, but D and trimming were determined from the DNA. This sample has roughly 100,000 clones, with approximately 87% found just once. The chain uses TRBV5-4 and TRBJ2-7; possibly TRBD2 for D (7 bases). Sequenced input: PBMCs. The TCR comes from a man aged 35 to 55 in good health and CMV-seronegative. Written as DNA, the CDR3 is TGTGCCAGCACCGCTCTCGGGGGGCGGTACGAGCAGTACTTC. Translated, it gives CASTALGGRYEQYF.